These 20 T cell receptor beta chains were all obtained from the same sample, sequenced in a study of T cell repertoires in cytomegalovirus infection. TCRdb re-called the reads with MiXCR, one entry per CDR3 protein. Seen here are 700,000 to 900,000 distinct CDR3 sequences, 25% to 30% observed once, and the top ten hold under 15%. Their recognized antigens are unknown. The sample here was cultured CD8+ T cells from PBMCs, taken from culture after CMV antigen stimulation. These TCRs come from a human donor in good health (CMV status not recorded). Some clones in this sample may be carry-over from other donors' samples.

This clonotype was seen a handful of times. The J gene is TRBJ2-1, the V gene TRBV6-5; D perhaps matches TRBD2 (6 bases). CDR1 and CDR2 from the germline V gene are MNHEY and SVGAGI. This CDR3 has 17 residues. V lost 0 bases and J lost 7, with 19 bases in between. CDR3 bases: TGTGCCAGCAGTTACTCCGGGGCATCGCGGGGCCGGAATGAGCAGTTCTTC. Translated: CASSYSGASRGRNEQFF.

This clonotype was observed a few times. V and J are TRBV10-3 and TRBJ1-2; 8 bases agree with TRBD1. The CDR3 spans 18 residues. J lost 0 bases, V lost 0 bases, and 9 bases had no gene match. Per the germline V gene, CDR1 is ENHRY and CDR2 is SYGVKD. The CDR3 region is CAISESMGQVSTNYGYTF. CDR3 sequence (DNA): TGTGCCATCAGTGAGTCCATGGGACAGGTTTCGACTAACTATGGCTACACCTTC.

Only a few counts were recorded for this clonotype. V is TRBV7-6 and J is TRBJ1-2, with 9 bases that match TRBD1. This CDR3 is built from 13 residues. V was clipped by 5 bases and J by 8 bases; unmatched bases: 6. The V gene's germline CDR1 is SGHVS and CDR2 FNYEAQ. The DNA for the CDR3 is TGTGCCAGCAGCGATGCAGGGACAGGGGGCTACACCTTC. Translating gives CASSDAGTGGYTF.

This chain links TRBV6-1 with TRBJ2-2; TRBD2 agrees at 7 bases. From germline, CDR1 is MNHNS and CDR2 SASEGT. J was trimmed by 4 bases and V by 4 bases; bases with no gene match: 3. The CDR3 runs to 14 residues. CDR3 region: CASSGDYFTGELFF. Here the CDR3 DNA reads TGTGCCAGCAGTGGGGACTACTTCACCGGGGAGCTGTTTTTT.

The CDR3, as DNA: TGCAGTGCTGTGCTCGTAGGCAGGGGCACTGAAGCTTTCTTT. The encoded protein is CSAVLVGRGTEAFF. V is TRBV20-1 and J is TRBJ1-1; D is perhaps TRBD1 (6 bases). The CDR3 is made up of 14 amino acids. Per germline, CDR1 DFQATT and CDR2 SNEGSKA (reference sequence). V lost 5 bases and J lost 4, with 17 bases in between.

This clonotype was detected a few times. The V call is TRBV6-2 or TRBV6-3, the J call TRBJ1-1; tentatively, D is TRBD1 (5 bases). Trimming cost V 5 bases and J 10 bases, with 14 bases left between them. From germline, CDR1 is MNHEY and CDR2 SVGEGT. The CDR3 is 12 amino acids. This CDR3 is CASSQKTGGAFF. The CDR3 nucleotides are TGTGCCAGCAGTCAGAAGACGGGGGGAGCTTTCTTT.

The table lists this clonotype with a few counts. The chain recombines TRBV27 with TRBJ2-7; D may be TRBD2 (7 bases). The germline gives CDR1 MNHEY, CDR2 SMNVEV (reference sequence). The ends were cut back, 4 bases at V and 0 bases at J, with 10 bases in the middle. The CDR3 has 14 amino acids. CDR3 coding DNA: TGTGCCAGCAGTTCCGGGGGGCGCTCCTACGAGCAGTACTTC. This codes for CASSSGGRSYEQYF.

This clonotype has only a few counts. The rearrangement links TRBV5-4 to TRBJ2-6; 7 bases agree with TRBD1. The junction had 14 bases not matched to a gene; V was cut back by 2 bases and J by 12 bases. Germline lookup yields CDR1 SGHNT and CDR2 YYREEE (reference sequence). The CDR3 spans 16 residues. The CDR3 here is CASSFSGRGSGPVLTF. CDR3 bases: TGTGCCAGCAGCTTCAGCGGCAGGGGGTCGGGCCCCGTCCTGACTTTC. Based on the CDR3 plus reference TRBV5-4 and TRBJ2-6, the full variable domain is ETGVTQSPTHLIKTRGQQVTLRCSSQSGHNTVSWYQQALGQGPQFIFQYYREEENGRGNFPPRFSGLQFPNYSSELNVNALELDDSALYLCASSFSGRGSGPVLTFGAGSRLTVL.

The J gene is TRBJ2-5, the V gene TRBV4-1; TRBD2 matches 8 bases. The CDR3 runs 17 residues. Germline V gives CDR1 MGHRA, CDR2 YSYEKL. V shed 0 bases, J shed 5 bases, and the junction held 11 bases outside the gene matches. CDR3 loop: CASSQDLAGGPQETQYF. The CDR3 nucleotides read TGCGCCAGCAGCCAAGATCTGGCGGGGGGCCCCCAGGAGACCCAGTACTTC.

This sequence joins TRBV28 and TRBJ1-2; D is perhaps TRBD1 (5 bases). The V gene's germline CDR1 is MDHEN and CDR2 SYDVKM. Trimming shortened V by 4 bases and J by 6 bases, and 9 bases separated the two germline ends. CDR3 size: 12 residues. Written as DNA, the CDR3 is TGTGCCAGCAGTTCCGGGGCCCATGGCTACACCTTC. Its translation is CASSSGAHGYTF.

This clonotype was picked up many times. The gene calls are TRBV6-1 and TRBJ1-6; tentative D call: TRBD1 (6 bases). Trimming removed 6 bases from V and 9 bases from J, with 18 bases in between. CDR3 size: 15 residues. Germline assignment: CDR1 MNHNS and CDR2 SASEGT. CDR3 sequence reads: CASRAPTGRLSPLHF. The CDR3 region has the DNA TGTGCCAGCAGGGCCCCAACAGGGCGCCTTTCACCCCTCCACTTT.

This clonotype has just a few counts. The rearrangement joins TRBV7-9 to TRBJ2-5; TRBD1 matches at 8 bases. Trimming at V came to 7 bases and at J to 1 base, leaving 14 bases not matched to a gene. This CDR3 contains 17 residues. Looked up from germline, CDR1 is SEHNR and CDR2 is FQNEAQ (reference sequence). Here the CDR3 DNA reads TGTGCCAGCATTAATCAAGATGGCAGGGGGCCCCAAGAGACCCAGTACTTC. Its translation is CASINQDGRGPQETQYF.

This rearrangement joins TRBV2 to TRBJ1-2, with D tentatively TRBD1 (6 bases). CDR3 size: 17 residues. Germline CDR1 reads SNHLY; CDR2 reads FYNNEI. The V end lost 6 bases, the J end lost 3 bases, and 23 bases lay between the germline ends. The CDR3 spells CASRDPGRGGSDYGYTF. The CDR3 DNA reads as TGTGCCAGCAGGGACCCGGGAAGGGGGGGTTCGGACTATGGCTACACCTTC.

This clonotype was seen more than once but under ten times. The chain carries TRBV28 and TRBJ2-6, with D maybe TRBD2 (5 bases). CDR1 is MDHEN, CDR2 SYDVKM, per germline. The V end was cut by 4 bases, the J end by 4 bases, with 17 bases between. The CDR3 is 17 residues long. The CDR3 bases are TGTGCCAGCAGTTCCTCGAGTAGCGTACTCGGGGCCAACGTCCTGACTTTC. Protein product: CASSSSSSVLGANVLTF.

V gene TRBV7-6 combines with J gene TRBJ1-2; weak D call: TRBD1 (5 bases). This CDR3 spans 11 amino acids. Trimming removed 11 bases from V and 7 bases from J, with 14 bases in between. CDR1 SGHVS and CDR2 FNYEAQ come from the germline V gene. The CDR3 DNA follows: TGTGCCTCCGAGGGGACGGGTGGCTACACCTTC. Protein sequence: CASEGTGGYTF.

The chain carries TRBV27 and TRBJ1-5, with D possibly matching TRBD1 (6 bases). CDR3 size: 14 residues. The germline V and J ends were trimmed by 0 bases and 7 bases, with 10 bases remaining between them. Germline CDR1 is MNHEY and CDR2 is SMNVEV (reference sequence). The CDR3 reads CASSLSQGGQPQHF. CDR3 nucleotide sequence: TGTGCCAGCAGTTTATCACAGGGCGGCCAGCCCCAGCATTTT.

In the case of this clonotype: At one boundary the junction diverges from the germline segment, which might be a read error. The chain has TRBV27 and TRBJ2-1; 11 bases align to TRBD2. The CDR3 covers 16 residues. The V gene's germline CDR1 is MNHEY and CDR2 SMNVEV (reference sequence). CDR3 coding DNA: TGTGCCATCAGTTTAACGACTAGCGGGGCGAACAATGAGCAGTTCTTC. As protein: CAISLTTSGANNEQFF.

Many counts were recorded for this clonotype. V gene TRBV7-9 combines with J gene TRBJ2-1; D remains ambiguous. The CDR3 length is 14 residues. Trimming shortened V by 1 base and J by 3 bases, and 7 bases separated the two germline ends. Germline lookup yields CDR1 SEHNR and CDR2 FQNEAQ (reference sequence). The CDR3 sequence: CASSLVGDYNEQFF. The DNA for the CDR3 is TGTGCCAGCAGCTTAGTTGGGGACTACAATGAGCAGTTCTTC.

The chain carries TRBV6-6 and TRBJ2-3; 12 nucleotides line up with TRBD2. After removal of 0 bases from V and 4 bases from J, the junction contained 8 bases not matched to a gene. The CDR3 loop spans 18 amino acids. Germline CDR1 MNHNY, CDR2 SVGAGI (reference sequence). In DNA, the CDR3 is TGTGCCAGCAGTTACTCGATAGCTAGCGGGGGGGCCCCAGATACGCAGTATTTT. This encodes CASSYSIASGGAPDTQYF.

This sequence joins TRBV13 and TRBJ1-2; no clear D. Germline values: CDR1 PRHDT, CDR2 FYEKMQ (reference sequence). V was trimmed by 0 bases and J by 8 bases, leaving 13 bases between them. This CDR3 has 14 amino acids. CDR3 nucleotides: TGTGCCAGCAGCTTAGGACGACGCGTTTTGGGCTACACCTTC. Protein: CASSLGRRVLGYTF.